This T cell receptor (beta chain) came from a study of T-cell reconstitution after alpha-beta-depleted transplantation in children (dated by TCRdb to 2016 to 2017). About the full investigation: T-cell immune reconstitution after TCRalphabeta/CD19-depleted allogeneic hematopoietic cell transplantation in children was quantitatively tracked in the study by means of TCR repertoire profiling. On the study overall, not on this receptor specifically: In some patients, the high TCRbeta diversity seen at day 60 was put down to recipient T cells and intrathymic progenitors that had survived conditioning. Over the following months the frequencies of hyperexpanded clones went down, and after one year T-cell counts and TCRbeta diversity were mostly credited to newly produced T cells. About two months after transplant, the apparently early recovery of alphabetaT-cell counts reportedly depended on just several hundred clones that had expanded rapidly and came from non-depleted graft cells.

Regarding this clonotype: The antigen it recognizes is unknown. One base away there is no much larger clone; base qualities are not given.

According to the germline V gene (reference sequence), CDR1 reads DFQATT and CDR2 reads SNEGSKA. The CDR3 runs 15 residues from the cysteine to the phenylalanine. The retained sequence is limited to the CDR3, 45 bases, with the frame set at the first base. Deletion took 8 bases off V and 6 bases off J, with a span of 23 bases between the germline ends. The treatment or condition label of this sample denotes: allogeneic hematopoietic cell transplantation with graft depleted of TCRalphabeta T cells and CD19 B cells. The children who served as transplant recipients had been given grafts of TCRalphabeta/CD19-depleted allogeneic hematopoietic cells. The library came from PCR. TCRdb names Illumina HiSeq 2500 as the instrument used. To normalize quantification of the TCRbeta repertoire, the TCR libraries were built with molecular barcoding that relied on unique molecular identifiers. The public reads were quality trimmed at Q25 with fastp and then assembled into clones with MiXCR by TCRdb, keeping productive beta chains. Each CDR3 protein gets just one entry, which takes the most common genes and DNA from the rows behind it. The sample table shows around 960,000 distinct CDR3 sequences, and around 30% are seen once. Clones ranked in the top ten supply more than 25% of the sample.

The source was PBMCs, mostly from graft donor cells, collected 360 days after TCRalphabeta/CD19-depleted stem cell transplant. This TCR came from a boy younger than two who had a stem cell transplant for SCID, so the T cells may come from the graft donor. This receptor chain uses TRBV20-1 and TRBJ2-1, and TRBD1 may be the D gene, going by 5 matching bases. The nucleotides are TGCAGTTTTCTCGGGCAGGGCAAGGTATTCAATGAGCAGTTCTTC. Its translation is CSFLGQGKVFNEQFF.